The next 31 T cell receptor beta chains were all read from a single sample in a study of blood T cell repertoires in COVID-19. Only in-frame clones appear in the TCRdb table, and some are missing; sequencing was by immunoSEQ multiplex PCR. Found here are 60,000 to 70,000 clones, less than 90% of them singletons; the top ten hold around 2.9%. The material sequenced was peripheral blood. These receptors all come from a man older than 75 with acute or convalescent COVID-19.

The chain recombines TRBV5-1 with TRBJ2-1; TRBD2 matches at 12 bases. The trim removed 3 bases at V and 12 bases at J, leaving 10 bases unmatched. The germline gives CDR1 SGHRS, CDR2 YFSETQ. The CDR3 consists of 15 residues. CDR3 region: CASSSGLAGPVGQFF. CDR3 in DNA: TGCGCCAGCAGCTCGGGACTAGCGGGCCCAGTTGGGCAGTTCTTC.

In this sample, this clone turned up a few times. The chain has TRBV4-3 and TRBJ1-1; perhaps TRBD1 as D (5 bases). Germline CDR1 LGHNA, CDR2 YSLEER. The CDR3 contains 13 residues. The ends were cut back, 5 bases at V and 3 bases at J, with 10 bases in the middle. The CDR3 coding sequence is TGCGCCAGCAGCAGGGGTGGGGACACTGAAGCTTTCTTT. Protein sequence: CASSRGGDTEAFF.

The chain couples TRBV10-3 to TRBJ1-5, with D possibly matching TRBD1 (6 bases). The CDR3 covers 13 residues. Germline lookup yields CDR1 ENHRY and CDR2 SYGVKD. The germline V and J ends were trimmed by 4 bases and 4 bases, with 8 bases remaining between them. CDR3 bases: TGTGCCATCAGTGGGACAGTTAATCAGCCCCAGCATTTT. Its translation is CAISGTVNQPQHF.

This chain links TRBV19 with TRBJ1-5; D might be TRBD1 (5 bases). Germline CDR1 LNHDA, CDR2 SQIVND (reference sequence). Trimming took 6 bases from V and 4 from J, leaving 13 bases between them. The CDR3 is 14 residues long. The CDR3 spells CASSDVGGNQPQHF. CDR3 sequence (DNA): TGTGCCAGTAGCGATGTCGGGGGGAATCAGCCCCAGCATTTT.

The CDR3 region is CASTYGWGGTEAFF. The CDR3 region has the DNA TGTGCCAGCACCTACGGTTGGGGCGGCACTGAAGCTTTCTTT. The rearrangement joins TRBV6-6 to TRBJ1-1; D is possibly TRBD1 (5 bases). The CDR3 is made up of 14 amino acids. V shed 7 bases and J shed 4 bases, with 16 bases lying between them. Germline V gene sequence: CDR1 MNHNY, CDR2 SVGAGI (reference sequence).

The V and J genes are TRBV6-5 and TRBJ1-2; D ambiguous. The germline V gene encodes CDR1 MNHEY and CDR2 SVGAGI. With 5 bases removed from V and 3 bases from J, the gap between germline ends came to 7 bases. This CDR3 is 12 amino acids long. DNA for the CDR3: TGTGCCAGCAGTCGAGGAGACTATGGCTACACCTTC. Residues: CASSRGDYGYTF.

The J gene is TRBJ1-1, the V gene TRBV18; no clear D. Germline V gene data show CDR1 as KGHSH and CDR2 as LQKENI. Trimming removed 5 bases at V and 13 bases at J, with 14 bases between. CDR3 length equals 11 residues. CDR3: CASSTTLGYFF. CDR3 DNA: TGTGCCAGCTCAACGACACTAGGATATTTCTTT.

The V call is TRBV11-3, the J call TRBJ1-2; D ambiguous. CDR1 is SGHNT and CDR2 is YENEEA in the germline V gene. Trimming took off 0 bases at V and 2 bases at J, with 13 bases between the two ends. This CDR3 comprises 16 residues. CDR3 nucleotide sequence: TGTGCCAGCAGCTTAGATCGGAGGGCATCCAACTATGGCTACACCTTC. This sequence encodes CASSLDRRASNYGYTF.

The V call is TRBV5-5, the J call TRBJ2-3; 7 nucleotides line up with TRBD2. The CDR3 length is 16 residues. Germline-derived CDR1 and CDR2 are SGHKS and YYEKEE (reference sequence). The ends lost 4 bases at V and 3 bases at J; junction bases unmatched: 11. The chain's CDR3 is CASSLPLGGVTDTQYF. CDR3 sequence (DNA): TGTGCCAGCAGCCTACCCCTTGGGGGGGTAACAGATACGCAGTATTTT.

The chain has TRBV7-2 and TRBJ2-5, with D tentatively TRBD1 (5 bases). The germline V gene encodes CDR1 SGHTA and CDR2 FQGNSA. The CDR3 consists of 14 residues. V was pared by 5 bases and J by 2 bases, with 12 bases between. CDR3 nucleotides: TGTGCCAGCAGCCCCGACAGATCGCAAGAGACCCAGTACTTC. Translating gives CASSPDRSQETQYF.

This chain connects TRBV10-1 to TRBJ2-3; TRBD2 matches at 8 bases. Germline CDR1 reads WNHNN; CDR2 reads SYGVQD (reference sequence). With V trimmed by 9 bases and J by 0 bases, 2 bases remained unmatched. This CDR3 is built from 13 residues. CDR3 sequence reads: CASTSGSTDTQYF. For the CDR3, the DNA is TGCGCCAGTACTAGCGGTAGCACAGATACGCAGTATTTT.

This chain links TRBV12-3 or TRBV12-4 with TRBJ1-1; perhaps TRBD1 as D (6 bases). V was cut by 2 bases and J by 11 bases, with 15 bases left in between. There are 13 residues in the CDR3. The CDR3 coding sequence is TGTGCCAGCAGTTTAAACAGGGCGATTCGCGCTTTCTTT. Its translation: CASSLNRAIRAFF.

The CDR3 here is CATSRAAGSTYNEQFF. CDR3 nucleotide sequence: TGTGCCACCAGCAGAGCCGCGGGAAGCACCTACAATGAGCAGTTCTTC. V gene TRBV15 combines with J gene TRBJ2-1; tentatively, D is TRBD2 (6 bases). V was clipped by 1 base and J by 2 bases, with 12 bases between them. From germline, CDR1 is LNHNV and CDR2 YYDKDF (reference sequence). There are 16 residues in the CDR3.

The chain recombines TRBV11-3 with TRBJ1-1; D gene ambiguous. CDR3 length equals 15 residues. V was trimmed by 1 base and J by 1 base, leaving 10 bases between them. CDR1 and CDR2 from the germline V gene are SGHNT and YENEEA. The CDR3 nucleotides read TGTGCCAGCAGCTTAGTTAGTAACGCGAACACTGAAGCTTTCTTT. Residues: CASSLVSNANTEAFF.

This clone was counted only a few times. CDR3 region: CASRQSPGTVAEAFF. CDR3 in DNA: TGTGCCAGCCGACAGTCCCCCGGGACAGTAGCTGAAGCTTTCTTT. This chain links TRBV7-2 with TRBJ1-1; 7 bases agree with TRBD1. The CDR3 runs to 15 residues. J lost 6 bases, V lost 8 bases, and 15 bases had no gene match. Germline assignment: CDR1 SGHTA and CDR2 FQGNSA.

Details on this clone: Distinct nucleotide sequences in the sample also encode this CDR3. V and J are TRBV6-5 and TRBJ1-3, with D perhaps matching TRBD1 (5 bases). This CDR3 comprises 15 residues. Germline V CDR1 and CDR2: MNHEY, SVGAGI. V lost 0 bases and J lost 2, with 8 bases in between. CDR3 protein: CASSYSGGTGNTIYF. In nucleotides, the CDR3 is TGTGCCAGCAGTTACTCGGGGGGAACTGGAAACACCATATATTTT.

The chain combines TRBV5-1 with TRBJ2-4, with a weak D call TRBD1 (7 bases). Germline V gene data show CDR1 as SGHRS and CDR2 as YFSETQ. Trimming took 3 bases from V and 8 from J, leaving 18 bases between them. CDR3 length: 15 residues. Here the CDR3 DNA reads TGCGCCAGCAGCTCTCGACAGGGAGGCGCGGACATTCAGTACTTC. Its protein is CASSSRQGGADIQYF.

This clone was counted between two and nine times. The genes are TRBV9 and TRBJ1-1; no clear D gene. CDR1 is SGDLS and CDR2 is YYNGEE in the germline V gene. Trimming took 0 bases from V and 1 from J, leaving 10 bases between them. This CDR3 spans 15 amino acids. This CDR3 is CASSVEGRRNTEAFF. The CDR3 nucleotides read TGTGCCAGCAGCGTAGAAGGCAGGCGGAACACTGAAGCTTTCTTT.

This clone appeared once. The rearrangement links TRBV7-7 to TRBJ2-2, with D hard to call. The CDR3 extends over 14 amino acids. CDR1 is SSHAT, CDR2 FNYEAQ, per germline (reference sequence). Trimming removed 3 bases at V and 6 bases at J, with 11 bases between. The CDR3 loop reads CASSLDLAAGELFF. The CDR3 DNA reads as TGTGCCAGCAGCTTGGATCTGGCGGCCGGGGAGCTGTTTTTT.

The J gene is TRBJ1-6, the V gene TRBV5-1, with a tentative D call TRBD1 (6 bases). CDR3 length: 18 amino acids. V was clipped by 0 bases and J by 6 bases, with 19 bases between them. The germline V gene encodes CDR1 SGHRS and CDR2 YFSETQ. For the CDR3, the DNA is TGCGCCAGCAGCTTGGCCGCTGCAGGGGTTTTCACTAATTCACCCCTCCACTTT. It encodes CASSLAAAGVFTNSPLHF. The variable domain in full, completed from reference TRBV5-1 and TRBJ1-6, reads KAGVTQTPRYLIKTRGQQVTLSCSPISGHRSVSWYQQTPGQGLQFLFEYFSETQRNKGNFPGRFSGRQFSNSRSEMNVSTLELGDSALYLCASSLAAAGVFTNSPLHFGNGTRLTVT.

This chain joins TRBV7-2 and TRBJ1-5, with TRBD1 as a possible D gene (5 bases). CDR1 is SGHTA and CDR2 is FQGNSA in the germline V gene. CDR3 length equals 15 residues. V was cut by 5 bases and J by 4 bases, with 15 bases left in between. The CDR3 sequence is CASSQTSTVNQPQHF. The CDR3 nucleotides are TGTGCCAGCAGCCAAACCTCGACAGTTAATCAGCCCCAGCATTTT.

CDR3 nucleotide sequence: TGTGCCACCCAACAAGGGGGTCAGCCCCAGCATTTT. It codes for CATQQGGQPQHF. This sequence joins TRBV10-3 and TRBJ1-5; weak D call: TRBD1 (6 bases). The CDR3 length is 12 residues. Germline V gives CDR1 ENHRY, CDR2 SYGVKD. V lost 10 bases, J lost 6 bases, and 13 bases lay in between.

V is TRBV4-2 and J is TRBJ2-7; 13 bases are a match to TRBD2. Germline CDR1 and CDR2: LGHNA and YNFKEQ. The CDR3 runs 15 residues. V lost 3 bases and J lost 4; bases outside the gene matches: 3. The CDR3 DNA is TGTGCCAGCAGCCATGGACTAGCGGGAGATTACGAGCAGTACTTC. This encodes CASSHGLAGDYEQYF.

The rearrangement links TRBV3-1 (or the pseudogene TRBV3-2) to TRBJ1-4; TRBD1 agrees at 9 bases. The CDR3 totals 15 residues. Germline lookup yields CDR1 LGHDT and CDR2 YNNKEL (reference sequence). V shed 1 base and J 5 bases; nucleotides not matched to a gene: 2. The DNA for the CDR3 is TGTGCCAGCAGCCAAGGGGACAGGGAGAATGAAAAACTGTTTTTT. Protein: CASSQGDRENEKLFF.

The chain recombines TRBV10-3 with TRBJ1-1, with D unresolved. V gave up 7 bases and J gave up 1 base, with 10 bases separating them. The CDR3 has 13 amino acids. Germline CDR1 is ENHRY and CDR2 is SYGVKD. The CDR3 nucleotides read TGTGCCATCACCTTTACAAGGAACACTGAAGCTTTCTTT. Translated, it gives CAITFTRNTEAFF.

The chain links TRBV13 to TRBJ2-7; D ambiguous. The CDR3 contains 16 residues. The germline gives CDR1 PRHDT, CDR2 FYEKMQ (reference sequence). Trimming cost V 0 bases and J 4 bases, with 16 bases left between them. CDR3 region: CASSLGRQAYIYEQYF. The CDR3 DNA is TGTGCCAGCAGCTTAGGCCGGCAGGCTTATATTTACGAGCAGTACTTC. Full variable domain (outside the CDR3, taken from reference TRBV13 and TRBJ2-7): AAGVIQSPRHLIKEKRETATLKCYPIPRHDTVYWYQQGPGQDPQFLISFYEKMQSDKGSIPDRFSAQQFSDYHSELNMSSLELGDSALYFCASSLGRQAYIYEQYFGPGTRLTVT.

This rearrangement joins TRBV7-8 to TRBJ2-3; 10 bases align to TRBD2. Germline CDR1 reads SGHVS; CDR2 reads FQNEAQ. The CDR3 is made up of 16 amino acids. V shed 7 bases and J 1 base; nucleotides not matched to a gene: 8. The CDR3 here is CASTFSGRRGTDTQYF. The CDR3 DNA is TGTGCCAGCACCTTTAGCGGGAGGAGGGGCACAGATACGCAGTATTTT.

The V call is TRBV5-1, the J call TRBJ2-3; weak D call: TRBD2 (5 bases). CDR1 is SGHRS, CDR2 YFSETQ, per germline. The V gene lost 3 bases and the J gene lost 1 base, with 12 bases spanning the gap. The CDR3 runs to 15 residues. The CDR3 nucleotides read TGCGCCAGCAGCTCAGAGCAGCGGCGCACAGATACGCAGTATTTT. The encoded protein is CASSSEQRRTDTQYF.

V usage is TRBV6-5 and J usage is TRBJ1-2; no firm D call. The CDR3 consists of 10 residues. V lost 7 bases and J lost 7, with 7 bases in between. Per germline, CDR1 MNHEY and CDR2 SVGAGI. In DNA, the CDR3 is TGTGCCAGCATGCGGGTTGGCTACACCTTC. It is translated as CASMRVGYTF.

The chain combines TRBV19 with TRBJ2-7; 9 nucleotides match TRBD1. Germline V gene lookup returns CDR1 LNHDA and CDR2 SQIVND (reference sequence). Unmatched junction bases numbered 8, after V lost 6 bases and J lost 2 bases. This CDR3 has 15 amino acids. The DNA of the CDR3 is TGTGCCAGTAGCCCGGGACAGGGCCTAACCTACGAGCAGTACTTC. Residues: CASSPGQGLTYEQYF. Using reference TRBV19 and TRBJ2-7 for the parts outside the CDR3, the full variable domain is DGGITQSPKYLFRKEGQNVTLSCEQNLNHDAMYWYRQDPGQGLRLIYYSQIVNDFQKGDIAEGYSVSREKKESFPLTVTSAQKNPTAFYLCASSPGQGLTYEQYFGPGTRLTVT.

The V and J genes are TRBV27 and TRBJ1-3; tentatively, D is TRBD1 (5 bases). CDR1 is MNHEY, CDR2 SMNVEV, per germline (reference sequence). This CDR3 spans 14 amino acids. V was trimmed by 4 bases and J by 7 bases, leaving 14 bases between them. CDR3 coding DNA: TGTGCCAGCAGTTCTGCGGGGGAAGGCAACACCATATATTTT. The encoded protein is CASSSAGEGNTIYF.